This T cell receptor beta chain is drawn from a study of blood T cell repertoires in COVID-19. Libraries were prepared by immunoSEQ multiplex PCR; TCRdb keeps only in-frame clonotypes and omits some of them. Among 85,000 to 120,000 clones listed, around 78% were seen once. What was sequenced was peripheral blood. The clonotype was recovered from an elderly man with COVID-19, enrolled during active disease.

CDR3 residues: CASSLAPGSSDEQFF. The CDR3, as DNA: TGTGCCAGCAGCTTAGCCCCAGGTAGTTCAGATGAGCAGTTCTTC. The V call is TRBV7-2, the J call TRBJ2-1, with no clear D. The V end lost 0 bases, the J end lost 8 bases, and 14 bases lay between the germline ends. Germline values: CDR1 SGHTA, CDR2 FQGNSA. The CDR3 has 15 residues.